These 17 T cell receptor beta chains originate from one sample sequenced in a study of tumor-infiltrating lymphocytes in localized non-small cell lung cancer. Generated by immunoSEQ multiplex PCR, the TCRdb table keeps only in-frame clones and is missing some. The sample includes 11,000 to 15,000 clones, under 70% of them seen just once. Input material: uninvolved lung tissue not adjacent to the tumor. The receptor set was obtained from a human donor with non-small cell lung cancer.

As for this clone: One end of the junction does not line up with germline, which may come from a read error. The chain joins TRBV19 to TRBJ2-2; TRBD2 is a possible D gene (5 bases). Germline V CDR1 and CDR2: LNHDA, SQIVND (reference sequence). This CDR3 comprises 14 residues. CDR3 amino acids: CASSIAGNTGKLFF. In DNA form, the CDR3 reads TGTGCCAGTAGTATAGCGGGTAACACCGGGAAGCTGTTTTTT.

The CDR3 coding sequence is TGTGCCAGCAGTGAATTCGAAGCGGGAGGCACTCGAGAGCAGTACTTC. Residues: CASSEFEAGGTREQYF. The chain couples TRBV25-1 to TRBJ2-7, with 9 positions matching TRBD2. From germline, CDR1 is MGHDK and CDR2 SYGVNS. J was trimmed by 7 bases and V by 1 base; bases with no gene match: 11. The CDR3 covers 16 residues.

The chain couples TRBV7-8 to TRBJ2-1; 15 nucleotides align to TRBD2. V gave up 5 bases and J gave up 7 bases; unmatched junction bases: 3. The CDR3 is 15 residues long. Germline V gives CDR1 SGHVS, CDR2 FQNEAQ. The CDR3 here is CASSPGLAGGNEQFF. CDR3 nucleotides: TGTGCCAGCAGCCCGGGACTAGCGGGAGGAAATGAGCAGTTCTTC.

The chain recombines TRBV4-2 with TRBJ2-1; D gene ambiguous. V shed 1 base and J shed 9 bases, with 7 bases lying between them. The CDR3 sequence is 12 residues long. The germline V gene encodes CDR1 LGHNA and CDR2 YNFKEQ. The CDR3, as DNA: TGTGCCAGCAGCCAAGTAGGTGGTGAGCAGTTCTTC. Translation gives CASSQVGGEQFF.

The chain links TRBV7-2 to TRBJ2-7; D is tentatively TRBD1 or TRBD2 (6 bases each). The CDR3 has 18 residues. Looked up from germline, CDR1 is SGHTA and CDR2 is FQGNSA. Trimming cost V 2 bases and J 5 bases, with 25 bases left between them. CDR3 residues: CASSLLGGSGKSPHEQYF. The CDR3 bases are TGTGCCAGCAGCTTATTGGGGGGCTCAGGAAAGTCCCCCCACGAGCAGTACTTC.

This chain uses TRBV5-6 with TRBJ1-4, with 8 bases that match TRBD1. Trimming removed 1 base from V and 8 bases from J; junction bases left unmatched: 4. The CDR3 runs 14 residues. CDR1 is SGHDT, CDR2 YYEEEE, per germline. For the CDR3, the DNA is TGTGCCAGCAGCTTGACAGGGGGTACAGAAAAACTGTTTTTT. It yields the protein CASSLTGGTEKLFF.

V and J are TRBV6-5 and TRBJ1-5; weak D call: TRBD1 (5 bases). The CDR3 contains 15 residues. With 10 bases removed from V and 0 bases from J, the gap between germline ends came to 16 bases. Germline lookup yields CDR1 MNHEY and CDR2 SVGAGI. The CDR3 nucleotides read TGTGCCATCGAGGAGGGGAGGAATAGCAATCAGCCCCAGCATTTT. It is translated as CAIEEGRNSNQPQHF.

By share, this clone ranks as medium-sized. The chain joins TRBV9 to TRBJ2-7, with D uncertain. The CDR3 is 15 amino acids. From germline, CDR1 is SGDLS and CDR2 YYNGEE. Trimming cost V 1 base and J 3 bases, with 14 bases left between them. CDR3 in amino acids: CASSVSSDNFYEQYF. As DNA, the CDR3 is TGTGCCAGCAGCGTATCTTCGGATAACTTCTACGAGCAGTACTTC.

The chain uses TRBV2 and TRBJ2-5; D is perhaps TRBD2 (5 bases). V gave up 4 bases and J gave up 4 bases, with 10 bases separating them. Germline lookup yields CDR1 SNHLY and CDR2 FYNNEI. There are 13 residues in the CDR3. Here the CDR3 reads CASSAQSGETQYF. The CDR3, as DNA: TGTGCCAGCAGTGCGCAAAGCGGAGAGACCCAGTACTTC.

The CDR3 nucleotides are TGTGCCAGCAGTCCTCTAGCGGTGAGGAGCTCCTACGAGCAGTACTTC. It encodes CASSPLAVRSSYEQYF. The chain combines TRBV6-6 with TRBJ2-7, with TRBD2 matching over 7 bases. Germline-derived CDR1 and CDR2 are MNHNY and SVGAGI (reference sequence). J was trimmed by 0 bases and V by 5 bases; bases with no gene match: 10. This CDR3 region has 16 residues.

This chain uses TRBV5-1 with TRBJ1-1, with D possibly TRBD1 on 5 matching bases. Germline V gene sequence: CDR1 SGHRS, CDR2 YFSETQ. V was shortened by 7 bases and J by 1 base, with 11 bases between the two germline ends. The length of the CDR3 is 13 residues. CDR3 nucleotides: TGCGCCAGCTACAGGATCCCGAACACTGAAGCTTTCTTT. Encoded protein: CASYRIPNTEAFF.

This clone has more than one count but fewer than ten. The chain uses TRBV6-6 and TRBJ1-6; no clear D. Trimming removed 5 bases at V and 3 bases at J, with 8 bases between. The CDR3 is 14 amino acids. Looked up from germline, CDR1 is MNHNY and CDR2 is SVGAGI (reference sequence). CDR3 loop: CASSTVDYNSPLHF. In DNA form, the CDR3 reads TGTGCCAGCAGTACCGTAGACTATAATTCACCCCTCCACTTT.

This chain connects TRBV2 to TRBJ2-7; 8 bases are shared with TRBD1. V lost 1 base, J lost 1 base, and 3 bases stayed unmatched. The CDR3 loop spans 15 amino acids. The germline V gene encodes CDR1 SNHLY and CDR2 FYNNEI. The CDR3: CASSEEGTGSYEQYF. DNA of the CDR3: TGTGCCAGCAGTGAAGAGGGGACAGGATCCTACGAGCAGTACTTC. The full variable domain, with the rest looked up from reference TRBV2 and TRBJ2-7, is EPEVTQTPSHQVTQMGQEVILRCVPISNHLYFYWYRQILGQKVEFLVSFYNNEISEKSEIFDDQFSVERPDGSNFTLKIRSTKLEDSAMYFCASSEEGTGSYEQYFGPGTRLTVT.

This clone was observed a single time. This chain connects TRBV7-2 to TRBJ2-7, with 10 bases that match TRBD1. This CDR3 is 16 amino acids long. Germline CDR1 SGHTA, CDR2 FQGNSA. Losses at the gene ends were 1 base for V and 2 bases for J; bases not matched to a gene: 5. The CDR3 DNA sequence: TGTGCCAGCAGCTTAGTACGGGGACAGGGGACCTACGAGCAGTACTTC. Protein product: CASSLVRGQGTYEQYF.

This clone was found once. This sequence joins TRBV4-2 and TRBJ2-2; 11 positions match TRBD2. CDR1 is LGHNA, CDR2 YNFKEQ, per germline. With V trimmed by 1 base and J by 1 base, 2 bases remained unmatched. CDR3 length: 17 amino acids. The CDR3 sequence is CASSQAGTSGNTGELFF. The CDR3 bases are TGTGCCAGCAGCCAAGCCGGGACTAGCGGGAACACCGGGGAGCTGTTTTTT.

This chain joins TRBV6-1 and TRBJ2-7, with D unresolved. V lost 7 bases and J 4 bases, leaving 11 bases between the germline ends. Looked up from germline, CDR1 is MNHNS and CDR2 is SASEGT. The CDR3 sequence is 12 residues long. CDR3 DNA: TGTGCCAGCATCAGTAGTCCATACGAGCAGTACTTC. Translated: CASISSPYEQYF.

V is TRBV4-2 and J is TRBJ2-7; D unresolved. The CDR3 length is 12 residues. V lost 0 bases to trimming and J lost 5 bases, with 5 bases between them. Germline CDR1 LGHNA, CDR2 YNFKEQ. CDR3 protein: CASSQDRHEQYF. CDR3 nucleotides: TGTGCCAGCAGCCAAGATAGGCACGAGCAGTACTTC.